The 10 T cell receptor beta chains below all came from one sample that was sequenced in a study of beta chain features in type 1 diabetes. What these receptors recognize is not known. Study-wide points: TCRB CDR3s from Type 1 diabetes patients were moderately but significantly shorter in all four CD4+ subsets.

Reverse transcription of all isolated RNA meant that expressed TCRB transcripts were sequenced. Repertoires were generated with immunoSEQ multiplex PCR, while TCRdb's copy carries only in-frame clones and drops some. Here the sample spans 300,000 to 400,000 clones, over 7% being singletons. Sequenced input: central memory CD4+ T cells from blood. These receptors all stem from a man aged 25-40 years with type 1 diabetes.

The chain uses TRBV29-1 and TRBJ2-5; D remains unclear. The CDR3 extends over 12 amino acids. V shed 3 bases and J shed 10 bases, with 15 bases lying between them. Per the germline V gene, CDR1 is SQVTM and CDR2 is ANQGSEA. The CDR3 region is CSVDGVGMDQYF. In nucleotides, the CDR3 is TGCAGCGTTGATGGGGTAGGGATGGACCAGTACTTC.

This clone appeared a few times. This chain joins TRBV7-2 and TRBJ1-3; D unresolved. The CDR3 is made up of 16 amino acids. Trimming removed 1 base from V and 0 bases from J, with 10 bases in between. Germline values: CDR1 SGHTA, CDR2 FQGNSA. DNA for the CDR3: TGTGCCAGCAGCTTAGGACGGGTCAGCTCTGGAAACACCATATATTTT. Translation: CASSLGRVSSGNTIYF.

This clone was counted at least ten times. V usage is TRBV28 and J usage is TRBJ2-1; possibly TRBD1 for D (5 bases). CDR3 length: 13 residues. Trimming removed 8 bases from V and 2 bases from J, with 10 bases in between. Germline lookup yields CDR1 MDHEN and CDR2 SYDVKM. The chain's CDR3 is CASWGDPYNEQFF. DNA for the CDR3: TGTGCCAGCTGGGGCGACCCCTACAATGAGCAGTTCTTC.

This clone was observed a few times. This chain joins TRBV18 and TRBJ1-2; D gene unclear. CDR3 length: 15 amino acids. In germline, CDR1 is KGHSH, CDR2 LQKENI. V dropped 0 bases and J dropped 0 bases, with 8 bases sitting between them. DNA for the CDR3: TGTGCCAGCTCACCACCGAGCAGAGCTAACTATGGCTACACCTTC. This translates into CASSPPSRANYGYTF.

This clone was observed a few times. The CDR3 DNA reads TGCGCCAGCAGCCCCGGACAGGGGGGTACCGGGGAGCTGTTTTTT. Its translation: CASSPGQGGTGELFF. The chain uses TRBV5-1 and TRBJ2-2, with TRBD1 matching 10 bases. The length of the CDR3 is 15 residues. Germline V gives CDR1 SGHRS, CDR2 YFSETQ. V shed 4 bases and J 5 bases; nucleotides not matched to a gene: 5.

This clone showed up just a few times. In the same sample, other DNA sequences code for this CDR3. V and J are TRBV11-2 and TRBJ2-6; D remains ambiguous. V lost 1 base to trimming and J lost 4 bases, with 2 bases between them. The CDR3 contains 13 residues. CDR1 is SGHAT, CDR2 FQNNGV, per germline. The CDR3 DNA reads as TGTGCCAGCAGCTTAGGGGGGGCCAACGTCCTGACTTTC. It is translated as CASSLGGANVLTF.

This clone turned up a few times. V gene TRBV5-1 combines with J gene TRBJ1-2, with D maybe TRBD1 (5 bases). Trimming pared 4 bases from V and 1 base from J, leaving 14 bases between. Germline values: CDR1 SGHRS, CDR2 YFSETQ. CDR3 size: 15 residues. This CDR3 reads CASSPLRGNNYGYTF. The CDR3 nucleotides are TGCGCCAGCAGCCCCCTTCGGGGGAATAACTATGGCTACACCTTC.

This clone has only a few counts. The V and J genes are TRBV7-9 and TRBJ2-1, with TRBD1 matching 9 bases. Germline V CDR1 and CDR2: SEHNR, FQNEAQ (reference sequence). Losses at the gene ends were 3 bases for V and 7 bases for J; bases not matched to a gene: 7. The CDR3 contains 15 residues. CDR3 DNA: TGTGCCAGCAGCTTCCGGGACAGGGAGAAGAATGAGCAGTTCTTC. Translating gives CASSFRDREKNEQFF. The entire variable domain, with the rest obtained from reference TRBV7-9 and TRBJ2-1, is as follows: DTGVSQNPRHKITKRGQNVTFRCDPISEHNRLYWYRQTLGQGPEFLTYFQNEAQLEKSRLLSDRFSAERPKGSFSTLEIQRTEQGDSAMYLCASSFRDREKNEQFFGPGTRLTVL.

This chain joins TRBV4-3 and TRBJ2-7; D is perhaps TRBD1 or TRBD2 (5 bases each). Germline V gives CDR1 LGHNA, CDR2 YSLEER. This CDR3 region has 18 residues. V lost 0 bases and J lost 3, with 21 bases in between. The CDR3 reads CASSQDLSQGAWGYEQYF. The CDR3 coding sequence is TGCGCCAGCAGCCAAGACCTATCTCAGGGAGCATGGGGCTACGAGCAGTACTTC.

This clone was observed a handful of times. The gene calls are TRBV21-1 and TRBJ1-6. TRBV21-1 is reported as a pseudogene. This CDR3 has 11 residues. CDR3 protein: CASSKQAPLHF. The CDR3 DNA follows: TGTGCCAGCAGCAAACAAGCACCCCTCCACTTT.